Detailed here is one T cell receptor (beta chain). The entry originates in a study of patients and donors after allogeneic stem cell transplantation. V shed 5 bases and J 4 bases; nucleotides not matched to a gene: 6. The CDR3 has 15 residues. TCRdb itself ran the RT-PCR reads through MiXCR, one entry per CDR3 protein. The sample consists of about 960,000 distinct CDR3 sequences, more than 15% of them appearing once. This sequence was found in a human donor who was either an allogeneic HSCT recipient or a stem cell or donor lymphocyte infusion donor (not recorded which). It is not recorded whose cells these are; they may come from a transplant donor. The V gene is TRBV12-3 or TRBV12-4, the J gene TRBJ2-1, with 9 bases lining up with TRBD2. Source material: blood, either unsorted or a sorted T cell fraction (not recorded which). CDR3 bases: TGTGCCAGCAGTGATAGCGGGGGCACTTACAATGAGCAGTTCTTC. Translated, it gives CASSDSGGTYNEQFF.